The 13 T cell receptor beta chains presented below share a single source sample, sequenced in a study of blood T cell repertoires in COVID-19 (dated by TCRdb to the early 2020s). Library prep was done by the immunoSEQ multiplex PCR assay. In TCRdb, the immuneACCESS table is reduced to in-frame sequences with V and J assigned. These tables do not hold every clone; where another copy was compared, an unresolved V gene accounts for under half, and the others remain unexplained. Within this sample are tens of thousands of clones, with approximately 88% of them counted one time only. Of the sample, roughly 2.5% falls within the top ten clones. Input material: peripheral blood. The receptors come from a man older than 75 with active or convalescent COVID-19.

The CDR3 DNA reads as TGCGCCAGCAGCCACGCTGACTTCCAAGACTCTGGAAACACCATATATTTT. Translated: CASSHADFQDSGNTIYF. The chain joins TRBV4-3 to TRBJ1-3, with D unresolved. This CDR3 region has 17 residues. V dropped 3 bases and J dropped 0 bases, with 15 bases sitting between them. Germline CDR1 LGHNA, CDR2 YSLEER.

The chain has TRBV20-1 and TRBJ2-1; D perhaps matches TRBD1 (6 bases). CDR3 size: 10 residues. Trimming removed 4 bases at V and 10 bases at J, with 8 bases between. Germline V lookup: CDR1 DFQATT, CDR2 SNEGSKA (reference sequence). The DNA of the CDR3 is TGCAGTGCTACTAGGGGGGAGCAGTTCTTC. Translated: CSATRGEQFF.

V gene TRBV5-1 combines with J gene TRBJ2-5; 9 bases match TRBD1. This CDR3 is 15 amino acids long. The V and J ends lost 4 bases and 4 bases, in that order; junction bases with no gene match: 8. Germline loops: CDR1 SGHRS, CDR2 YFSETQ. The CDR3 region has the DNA TGCGCCAGCAGCAGATCCGGGACAGGGATAGAGACCCAGTACTTC. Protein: CASSRSGTGIETQYF.

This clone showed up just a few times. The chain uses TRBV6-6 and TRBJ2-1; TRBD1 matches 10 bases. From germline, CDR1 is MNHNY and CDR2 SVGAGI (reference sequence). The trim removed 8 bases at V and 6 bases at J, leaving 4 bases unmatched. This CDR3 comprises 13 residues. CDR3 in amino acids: CASRTGGGNEQFF. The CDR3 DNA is TGTGCCAGCCGGACAGGGGGAGGCAATGAGCAGTTCTTC.

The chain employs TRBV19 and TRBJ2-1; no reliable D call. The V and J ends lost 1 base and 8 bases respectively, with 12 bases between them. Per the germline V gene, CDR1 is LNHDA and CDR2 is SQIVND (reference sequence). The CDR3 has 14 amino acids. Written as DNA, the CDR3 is TGTGCCAGTAGTATAGGGGCGAGAAGGCATGAGCAGTTCTTC. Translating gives CASSIGARRHEQFF.

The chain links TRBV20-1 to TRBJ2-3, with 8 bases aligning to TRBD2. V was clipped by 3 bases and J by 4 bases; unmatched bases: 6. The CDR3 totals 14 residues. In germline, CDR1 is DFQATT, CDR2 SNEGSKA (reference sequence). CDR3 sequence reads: CSASVRGGADTQYF. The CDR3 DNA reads TGCAGTGCTAGTGTCCGGGGGGGCGCAGATACGCAGTATTTT.

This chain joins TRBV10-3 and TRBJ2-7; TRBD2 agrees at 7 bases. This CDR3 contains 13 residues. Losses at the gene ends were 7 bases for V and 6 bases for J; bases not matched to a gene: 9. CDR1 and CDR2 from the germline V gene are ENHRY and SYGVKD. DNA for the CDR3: TGTGCCATCACTTCCGGGGAGGGCCGCGAGCAGTACTTC. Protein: CAITSGEGREQYF.

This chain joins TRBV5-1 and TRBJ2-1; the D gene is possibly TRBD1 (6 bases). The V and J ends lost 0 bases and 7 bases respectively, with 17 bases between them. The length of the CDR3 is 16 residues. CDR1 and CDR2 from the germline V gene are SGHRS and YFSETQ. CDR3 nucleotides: TGCGCCAGCAGCTTGGCCGCAGGGGCTAAGAGTAATGAGCAGTTCTTC. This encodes CASSLAAGAKSNEQFF. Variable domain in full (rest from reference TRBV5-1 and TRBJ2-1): KAGVTQTPRYLIKTRGQQVTLSCSPISGHRSVSWYQQTPGQGLQFLFEYFSETQRNKGNFPGRFSGRQFSNSRSEMNVSTLELGDSALYLCASSLAAGAKSNEQFFGPGTRLTVL.

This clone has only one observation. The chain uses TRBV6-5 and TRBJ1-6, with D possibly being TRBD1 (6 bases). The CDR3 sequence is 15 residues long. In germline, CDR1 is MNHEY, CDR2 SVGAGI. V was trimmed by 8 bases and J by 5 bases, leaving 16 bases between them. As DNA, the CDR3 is TGTGCCAGCGGCACAGGGAGGGTAAATAATTCACCCCTCCACTTT. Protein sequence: CASGTGRVNNSPLHF.

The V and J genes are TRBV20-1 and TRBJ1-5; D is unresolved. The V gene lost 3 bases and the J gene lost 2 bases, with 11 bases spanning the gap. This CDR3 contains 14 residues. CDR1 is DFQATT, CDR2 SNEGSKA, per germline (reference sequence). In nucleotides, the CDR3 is TGCAGTGCTAGTACGGGGTCGGGCAATCAGCCCCAGCATTTT. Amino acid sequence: CSASTGSGNQPQHF.

CDR3: CASSLVSNQKTNEKLFF. CDR3 DNA sequence: TGCGCCAGCAGCTTGGTTTCAAATCAGAAAACTAATGAAAAACTGTTTTTT. This chain connects TRBV5-1 to TRBJ1-4; D is unresolved. Trimming took off 0 bases at V and 1 base at J, with 13 bases between the two ends. Germline loops: CDR1 SGHRS, CDR2 YFSETQ. This CDR3 comprises 17 residues.

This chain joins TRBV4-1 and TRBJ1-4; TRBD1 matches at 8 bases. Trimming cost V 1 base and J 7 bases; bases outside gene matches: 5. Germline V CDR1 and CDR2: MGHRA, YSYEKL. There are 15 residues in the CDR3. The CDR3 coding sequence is TGCGCCAGCAGCCAAGCAGGGGGCATCTTTGAAAAACTGTTTTTT. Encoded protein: CASSQAGGIFEKLFF.

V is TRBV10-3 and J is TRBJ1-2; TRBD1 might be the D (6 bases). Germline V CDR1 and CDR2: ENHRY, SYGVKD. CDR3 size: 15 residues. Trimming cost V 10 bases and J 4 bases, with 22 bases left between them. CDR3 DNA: TGTGCCACCGAGGGGGGGGCTTCTCCCTTCTATGGCTACACCTTC. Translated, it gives CATEGGASPFYGYTF.